The 17 T cell receptor beta chains presented below share a single source sample, sequenced in a study of early T cells in non-severe SARS-CoV-2 infection. One entry per CDR3 protein, called by TCRdb with MiXCR from the 5' RACE reads. The sample yields some 40,000 distinct CDR3 sequences, 9.5% to 15% seen once. Material for sequencing was whole blood. These receptors were taken from an adult who was a healthcare worker with PCR-confirmed SARS-CoV-2 infection or an uninfected control (not recorded which).

This chain connects TRBV28 to TRBJ2-7; TRBD2 might be the D (5 bases). V lost 7 bases and J lost 1, with 8 bases in between. Germline V CDR1 and CDR2: MDHEN, SYDVKM. The CDR3 consists of 12 residues. CDR3 residues: CASTSGSYEQYF. CDR3 in DNA: TGTGCCAGCACCTCGGGGTCCTACGAGCAGTACTTC.

This clonotype was detected ten times or more. The genes are TRBV7-2 and TRBJ2-1; 9 nucleotides line up with TRBD2. Germline V gene lookup returns CDR1 SGHTA and CDR2 FQGNSA. Losses at the gene ends were 3 bases for V and 9 bases for J; bases not matched to a gene: 9. This CDR3 has 15 amino acids. CDR3 region: CASSFQSGRLGEQFF. The CDR3 DNA sequence: TGTGCCAGCAGCTTTCAAAGCGGGAGGCTAGGTGAGCAGTTCTTC.

In this sample, this clonotype turned up many times. This chain connects TRBV6-2 or TRBV6-3 to TRBJ2-1; 8 nucleotides align to TRBD2. This CDR3 region has 13 residues. With 8 bases clipped from V and 9 bases from J, the junction kept 9 bases outside the gene matches. Per the germline V gene, CDR1 is MNHEY and CDR2 is SVGEGT. The CDR3 DNA is TGTGCCAGCCGCGGGACTAGTTCGGGTGAGCAGTTCTTC. This sequence encodes CASRGTSSGEQFF.

This clonotype occurred many times. The chain links TRBV7-2 to TRBJ2-7, with a tentative D call TRBD2 (5 bases). Germline-derived CDR1 and CDR2 are SGHTA and FQGNSA. V was clipped by 0 bases and J by 3 bases, with 6 bases between them. CDR3 size: 13 residues. The CDR3 region is CASSLAGDYEQYF. The CDR3 nucleotides are TGTGCCAGCAGCTTAGCGGGAGACTACGAGCAGTACTTC.

This clonotype was counted only a few times. The V gene is TRBV19, the J gene TRBJ2-3; TRBD1 matches at 7 bases. Trimming took 5 bases from V and 1 from J; bases not matched to a gene: 3. The CDR3 loop spans 14 amino acids. In germline, CDR1 is LNHDA, CDR2 SQIVND (reference sequence). CDR3: CASSGDSRTDTQYF. In DNA, the CDR3 is TGTGCCAGTAGTGGGGACAGCCGCACAGATACGCAGTATTTT.

The chain employs TRBV12-3 or TRBV12-4 and TRBJ1-6; D might be TRBD1 (5 bases). The CDR3 extends over 14 amino acids. V was trimmed by 2 bases and J by 7 bases, leaving 9 bases between them. The CDR3 spells CASSLNAGNSPLHF. CDR3 DNA sequence: TGTGCCAGCAGTTTAAACGCAGGGAATTCACCCCTCCACTTT.

This clonotype was recorded many times. This chain links TRBV6-6 with TRBJ2-5; D is possibly TRBD1 or TRBD2 (7 bases each). The V end lost 0 bases, the J end lost 5 bases, and 19 bases lay between the germline ends. CDR3 length: 17 residues. Germline values: CDR1 MNHNY, CDR2 SVGAGI (reference sequence). CDR3 region: CASSYSQGGVLRETQYF. CDR3 sequence (DNA): TGTGCCAGCAGTTACTCGCAGGGGGGGGTCCTCCGGGAGACCCAGTACTTC.

By proportion, this clonotype is medium-sized. V is TRBV11-2 and J is TRBJ2-1, with D possibly matching TRBD2 (6 bases). CDR1 is SGHAT and CDR2 is FQNNGV in the germline V gene. This CDR3 has 15 amino acids. Deletions cut 6 bases from V and 3 bases from J, with 15 bases between. The CDR3 reads CASSQSGGLYNEQFF. The CDR3 DNA reads as TGTGCCAGCAGTCAATCCGGGGGACTCTACAATGAGCAGTTCTTC.

This clonotype was seen a few times. This chain joins TRBV28 and TRBJ1-5, with D perhaps TRBD1 (6 bases). V was clipped by 6 bases and J by 3 bases, with 15 bases between them. CDR3 length equals 15 residues. Germline lookup yields CDR1 MDHEN and CDR2 SYDVKM. CDR3 sequence reads: CASRLLSGDNQPQHF. The CDR3 DNA is TGTGCCAGCAGACTTCTTTCAGGGGACAATCAGCCCCAGCATTTT.

This clonotype appeared a few times. The chain is built from TRBV11-2 and TRBJ2-2, with 8 bases lining up with TRBD2. The CDR3 length is 17 residues. Germline CDR1 and CDR2: SGHAT and FQNNGV. The junction had 10 bases not matched to a gene; V was cut back by 1 base and J by 6 bases. The CDR3 loop reads CASSLVFIAGPSGELFF. Here the CDR3 DNA reads TGTGCCAGCAGCTTAGTATTTATAGCGGGGCCGTCCGGGGAGCTGTTTTTT.

The chain has TRBV14 and TRBJ1-2; D remains unclear. Germline values: CDR1 SGHDN, CDR2 FVKESK. The CDR3 runs to 15 residues. V dropped 1 base and J dropped 1 base, with 10 bases sitting between them. CDR3 in amino acids: CASSQGGSRNYGYTF. CDR3 sequence (DNA): TGTGCCAGCAGCCAAGGGGGATCGCGTAACTATGGCTACACCTTC.

This clonotype was seen many times. The chain is built from TRBV10-3 and TRBJ2-7, with D possibly TRBD2 on 5 matching bases. Germline CDR1 reads ENHRY; CDR2 reads SYGVKD. The V end lost 6 bases, the J end lost 3 bases, and 9 bases lay between the germline ends. CDR3 length: 12 amino acids. This CDR3 is CAIRDLLYEQYF. In nucleotides, the CDR3 is TGTGCCATCAGGGACTTACTCTACGAGCAGTACTTC.

This clonotype was observed a few times. The chain couples TRBV24-1 to TRBJ2-1, with 10 bases lining up with TRBD2. The CDR3 is 15 amino acids. The trim removed 1 base at V and 8 bases at J, leaving 4 bases unmatched. CDR1 is KGHDR, CDR2 SFDVKD, per germline. The CDR3 loop reads CATSDFSGGAYEQFF. CDR3 in DNA: TGTGCCACCAGTGATTTCAGCGGGGGGGCCTATGAGCAGTTCTTC.

This clonotype appeared many times. The genes are TRBV6-1 and TRBJ2-7; 9 bases align to TRBD1. Germline assignment: CDR1 MNHNS and CDR2 SASEGT. CDR3 size: 14 residues. V shed 5 bases, J shed 0 bases, and the junction held 2 bases outside the gene matches. The CDR3 DNA sequence: TGTGCCAGCAGTACAGGGGGCAACTCCTACGAGCAGTACTTC. Its protein product is CASSTGGNSYEQYF.

V and J are TRBV20-1 and TRBJ1-6; TRBD1 aligns across 9 bases. Germline CDR1 and CDR2: DFQATT and SNEGSKA (reference sequence). The CDR3 contains 16 residues. V dropped 1 base and J dropped 10; count of bases not matched to a gene: 11. The CDR3 nucleotides read TGCAGTGCTAGAGGAAGAGCGGGACAGGGTATCTCACCCCTCCACTTT. Translated: CSARGRAGQGISPLHF.

This clonotype was detected ten times or more. This rearrangement joins TRBV7-9 to TRBJ2-5; 10 bases are shared with TRBD1. There are 15 residues in the CDR3. V shed 5 bases and J 5 bases; nucleotides not matched to a gene: 8. The germline V gene has CDR1 SEHNR and CDR2 FQNEAQ (reference sequence). CDR3 in amino acids: CASSPRDRGLETQYF. The DNA for the CDR3 is TGTGCCAGCAGCCCCCGGGACAGGGGTTTGGAGACCCAGTACTTC.

This clonotype was seen a handful of times. This chain connects TRBV4-2 to TRBJ1-1; TRBD1 is a possible D gene (6 bases). Trimming shortened V by 0 bases and J by 0 bases, and 8 bases separated the two germline ends. The CDR3 runs to 15 residues. Germline-derived CDR1 and CDR2 are LGHNA and YNFKEQ. The CDR3 coding sequence is TGTGCCAGCAGCCAAGAAGGGGGGGTGAACACTGAAGCTTTCTTT. This sequence encodes CASSQEGGVNTEAFF.